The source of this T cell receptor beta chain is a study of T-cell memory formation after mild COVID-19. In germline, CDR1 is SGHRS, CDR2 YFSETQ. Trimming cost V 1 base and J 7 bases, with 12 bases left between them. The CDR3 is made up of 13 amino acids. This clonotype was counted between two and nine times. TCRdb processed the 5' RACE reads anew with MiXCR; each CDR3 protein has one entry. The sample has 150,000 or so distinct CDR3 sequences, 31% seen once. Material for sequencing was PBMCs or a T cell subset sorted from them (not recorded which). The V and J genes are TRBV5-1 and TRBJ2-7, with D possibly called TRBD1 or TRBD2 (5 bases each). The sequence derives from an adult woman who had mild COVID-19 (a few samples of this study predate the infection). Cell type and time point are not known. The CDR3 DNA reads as TGCGCCAGCAGCTTGCCCGGGACCGGGGAGCAGTACTTC. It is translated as CASSLPGTGEQYF.